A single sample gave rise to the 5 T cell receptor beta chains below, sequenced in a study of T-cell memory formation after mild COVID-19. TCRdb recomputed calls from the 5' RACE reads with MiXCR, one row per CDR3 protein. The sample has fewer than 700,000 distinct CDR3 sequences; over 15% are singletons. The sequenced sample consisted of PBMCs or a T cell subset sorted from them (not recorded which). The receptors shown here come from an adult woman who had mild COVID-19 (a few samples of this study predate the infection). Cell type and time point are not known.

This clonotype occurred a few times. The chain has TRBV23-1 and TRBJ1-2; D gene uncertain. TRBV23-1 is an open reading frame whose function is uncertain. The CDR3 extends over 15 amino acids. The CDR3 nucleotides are TGCACCTATCGGGTAACAACGAGGCGTCCGACTGGCTACACCTTC. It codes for CTYRVTTRRPTGYTF.

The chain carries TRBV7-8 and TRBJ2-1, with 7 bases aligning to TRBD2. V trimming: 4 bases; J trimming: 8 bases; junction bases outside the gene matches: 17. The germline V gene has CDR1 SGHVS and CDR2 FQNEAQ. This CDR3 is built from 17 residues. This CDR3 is CASSSPLGPGGWDEQFF. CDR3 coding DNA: TGTGCCAGCAGCTCCCCCCTCGGGCCGGGAGGTTGGGATGAGCAGTTCTTC.

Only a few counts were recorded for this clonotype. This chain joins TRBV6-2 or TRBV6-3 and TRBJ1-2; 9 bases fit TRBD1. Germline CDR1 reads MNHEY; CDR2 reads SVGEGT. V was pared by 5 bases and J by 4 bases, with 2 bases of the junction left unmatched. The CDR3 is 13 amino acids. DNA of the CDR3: TGTGCCAGCAGTGCGACAGGGGGCTATGGCTACACCTTC. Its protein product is CASSATGGYGYTF.

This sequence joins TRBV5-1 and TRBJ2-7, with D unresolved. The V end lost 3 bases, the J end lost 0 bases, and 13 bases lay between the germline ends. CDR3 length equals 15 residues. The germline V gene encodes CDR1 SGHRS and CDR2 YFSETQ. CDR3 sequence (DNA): TGCGCCAGCAGCTCCGGTTATAGCAGCTCCTACGAGCAGTACTTC. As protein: CASSSGYSSSYEQYF.

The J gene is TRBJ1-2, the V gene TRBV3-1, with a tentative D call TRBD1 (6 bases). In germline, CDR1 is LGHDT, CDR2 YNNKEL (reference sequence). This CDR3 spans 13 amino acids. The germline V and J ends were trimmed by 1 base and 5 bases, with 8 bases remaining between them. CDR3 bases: TGTGCCAGCAGCCAAGCGGACAGATATGGCTACACCTTC. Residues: CASSQADRYGYTF.